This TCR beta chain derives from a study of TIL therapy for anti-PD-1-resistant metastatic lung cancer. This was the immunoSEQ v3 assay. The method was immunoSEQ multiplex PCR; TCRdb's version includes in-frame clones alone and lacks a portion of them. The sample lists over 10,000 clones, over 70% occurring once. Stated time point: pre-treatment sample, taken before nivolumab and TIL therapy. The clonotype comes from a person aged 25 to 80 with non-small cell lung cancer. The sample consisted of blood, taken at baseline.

The CDR3 protein is CASSLYGTGIYEQFF. In DNA, the CDR3 is TGTGCCAGCAGTTTATATGGGACAGGGATTTATGAGCAGTTCTTC. This chain joins TRBV27 and TRBJ2-1; 9 bases map to TRBD1. The CDR3 has 15 amino acids. The trim removed 1 base at V and 8 bases at J, leaving 6 bases unmatched. Germline assignment: CDR1 MNHEY and CDR2 SMNVEV (reference sequence).